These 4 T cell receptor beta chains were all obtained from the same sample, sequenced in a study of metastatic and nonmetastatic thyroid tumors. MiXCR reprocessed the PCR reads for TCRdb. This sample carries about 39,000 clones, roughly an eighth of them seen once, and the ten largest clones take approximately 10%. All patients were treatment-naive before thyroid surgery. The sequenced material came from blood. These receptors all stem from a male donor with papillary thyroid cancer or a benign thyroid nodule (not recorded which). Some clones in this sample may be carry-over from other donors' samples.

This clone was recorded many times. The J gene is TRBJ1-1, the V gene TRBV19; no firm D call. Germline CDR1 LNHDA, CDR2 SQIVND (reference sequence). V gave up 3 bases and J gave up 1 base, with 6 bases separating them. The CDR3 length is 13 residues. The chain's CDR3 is CASSISGNTEAFF. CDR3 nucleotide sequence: TGTGCCAGTAGTATCTCGGGGAACACTGAAGCTTTCTTT. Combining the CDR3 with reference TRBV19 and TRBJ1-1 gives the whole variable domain DGGITQSPKYLFRKEGQNVTLSCEQNLNHDAMYWYRQDPGQGLRLIYYSQIVNDFQKGDIAEGYSVSREKKESFPLTVTSAQKNPTAFYLCASSISGNTEAFFGQGTRLTVV.

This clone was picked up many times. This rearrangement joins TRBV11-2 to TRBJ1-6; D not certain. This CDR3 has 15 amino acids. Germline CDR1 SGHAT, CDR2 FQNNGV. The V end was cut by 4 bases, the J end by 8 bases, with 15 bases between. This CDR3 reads CASSSRPGMDSPLHF. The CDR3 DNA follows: TGTGCCAGCAGCTCCCGGCCGGGTATGGATTCACCCCTCCACTTT.

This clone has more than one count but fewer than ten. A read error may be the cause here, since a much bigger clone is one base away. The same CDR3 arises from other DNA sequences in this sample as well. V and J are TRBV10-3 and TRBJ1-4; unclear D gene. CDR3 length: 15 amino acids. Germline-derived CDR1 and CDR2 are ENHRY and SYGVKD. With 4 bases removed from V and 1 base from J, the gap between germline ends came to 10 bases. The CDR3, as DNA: TGTGCCATCAGTGGGGCTGAGGGAACTAATGAAAAACTGTTTTTT. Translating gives CAISGAEGTNEKLFF.

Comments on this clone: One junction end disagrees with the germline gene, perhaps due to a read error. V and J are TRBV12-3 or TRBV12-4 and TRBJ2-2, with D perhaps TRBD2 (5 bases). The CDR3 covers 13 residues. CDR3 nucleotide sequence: TGCGCCAGCAGTTTACTGGGCACCGGGAAGCTGTTTTTT. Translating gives CASSLLGTGKLFF.